This TCR beta chain stems from a study of cytomegalovirus exposure and HLA in healthy donors (dated by TCRdb to 2016 to 2017). Regarding the research as a whole: According to an earlier analysis of a few hundred of the donors, about 179 million T cells yielded 95 million to 140 million unique TCR beta sequences and 250 to 350 Gb of sequence data. An early release covering more than 500 HLA-typed donors comprised approximately 290 gigabases of sequencing data and some 79 million unique TCR sequences. Among the 398 genotyped donors, 75% to 90% belonged to the genetic ancestry cluster associated with self-reported Caucasian donors. The aim of the study was to test whether cataloging public T cell receptors could identify signatures of past pathogen exposure. The study profiled the T cell repertoires of 500 to 800 subjects by immunosequencing and related them to cytomegalovirus serostatus. Along with the roughly 700-subject first cohort, a separate validation cohort of about 110 different subjects was used. The study combined high-throughput TCR immunosequencing, statistical association of individual TCRs with disease status, and machine learning to predict cytomegalovirus infection status. A later analysis re-analyzed previously published TCR beta repertoires from 500 to 700 donors and added high-resolution HLA genotyping to study TCR occurrence patterns. In the later analysis, no new phenotypic data were used to find candidate immune exposures; instead, reliance was placed on TCR beta sequences and their occurrence across donors. An earlier analysis of several hundred of the donors applied high-throughput TCR beta sequencing to assess whether each TCR beta V gene segment acted as functional or pseudogenic. Donor age, sex, ethnicity and CMV serostatus were compiled together with the repertoire data. Genome-wide SNP genotypes for about 65% of the 666 donors were used in a later genetic analysis, which treated that subset as a discovery cohort. All discovery cohort repertoires had been generated using a single sequencing platform. HLA typing covered class I and class II loci at four-digit resolution. Typing coverage varied by locus: about 620-640 donors for A, B, C, DRB1 and DQB1; about 520 for DQA1; more than 600 for DPA1; approximately 470 for DPB1. Roughly 5 DR-DQ haplotypes were handled as single units for association and clustering, since linkage in the cohort was strong. Across under 500 genotyped donors of the cohort, an average of about 220,000 unique TCR beta nucleotide sequences per donor were sequenced, and roughly 20% of those sequences were non-productive. The paper's findings and limits, for the study overall: Compared with equally common non-associated chains, HLA-associated TCR beta chains in a later analysis were more clonally expanded and had lower generation probabilities. Because HLA typing was missing for some donors at each locus, association tests included only the typed subset. Most CMV-associated TCR beta chains appeared to be HLA-restricted in a later analysis, and the HLA associations seemed to be driven largely by CMV exposure. According to the authors, the approach could potentially be generalized to other disease states and immunological phenotypes. In an earlier analysis of some 540 of the donors, most TCR beta V segments appeared in productive rearrangements about 87% or about 30% of the time, broadly matching IMGT annotations. The earlier analysis of almost 600 of the donors excluded approximately 17 rarely observed V segments, including chromosome 9 orphons, because counts were too low. The only immune exposure information available for the cohort was CMV serostatus. In a later genetic analysis, fewer N-insertions in productive TCRs were reported among donors in an Asian-associated ancestry cluster than the approximately 630-donor mean. Most TCR sequences were seen in very few donors, while some public TCRs were found in many individuals. The classifier was reported to diagnose cytomegalovirus status with high specificity and sensitivity in both the original cohort and the validation cohort. In a later analysis, TCR association rates were found to vary across HLA loci, with the most associated TCRs seen for DRB1 alleles and the fewest for HLA-C alleles. A few of the identified cytomegalovirus-associated TCR beta chains were confirmed in vitro to be specific for cytomegalovirus antigens. Correlated functional status among segregating V segments might be attributable to linkage disequilibrium, but an unknown experimental factor could not be ruled out. A total of 150 to 200 TCR beta chains were listed by the study as associated with cytomegalovirus. Strong co-occurrence of HLA alleles, especially DR and DQ, made assigning TCR associations to individual alleles difficult. A later genetic analysis associated a missense DCLRE1C variant with V-gene and J-gene trimming of TCR beta chains, and an independent cohort replicated the association. Roughly uniform sequencing depth across donors was assumed in presence/absence analyses, although this assumption may not hold. Only TCR beta chains were sequenced in this cohort, and the absence of alpha or paired-chain data limited detectable features. A further reported finding was that TCR beta sequences accurately predicted the HLA-A and HLA-B alleles for most subjects in the first cohort. A later analysis associated about 17,000 TCR beta sequences with specific HLA alleles at a false discovery rate of 0.05. Several of the top co-occurrence clusters appeared to be linked to parvovirus B19, influenza, CMV and Epstein-Barr virus, according to a later analysis. The sequencing pipeline was judged likely to have produced a cluster of highly shared sequence variants as a technical artifact.

The cohort consisted of approximately 690 healthy bone marrow donors. At the time of sampling, every cohort member was nominally healthy, though immune exposures that went unrecorded were likely present. The donor tested CMV seropositive and was one of the 289 seropositive cohort members. A peripheral blood sample was provided by each donor, and peripheral blood mononuclear cells were used for TCR beta sequencing. The Qiagen DNeasy Blood Extraction Kit was used to extract genomic DNA from the blood cell samples. The library was obtained by the immunoSEQ multiplex PCR assay. The multiplex PCR relied on a mix of 60 forward primers for TCR Vbeta segments and 13 reverse primers for TCR Jbeta segments. The CDR3 region of rearranged TCR beta genes was amplified from genomic DNA by a multiplex PCR assay. The Illumina HiSeq System was used to sequence the amplified TCR beta libraries as 87-base-pair reads. Per the original workflow: A later analysis counted some 74 million unique TCR beta chains across the 550 to 750 repertoires, and roughly 9.9 million of these chains were shared by at least two donors. A nearest-neighbor algorithm error-corrected the raw reads and collapsed the reads into unique sequences, merging closely related sequences to remove PCR and sequencing errors. V, D and J gene segments were assigned by aligning CDR3 sequences to IMGT reference sequences. For a sequence to be retained, a match of at least six nucleotides to both a V gene segment and a J gene segment was required. A rearrangement was called productive if the CDR3 had no stop codons and remained in frame with V and J, and every other rearrangement was called non-productive. Following IMGT convention, CDR3 was defined as the stretch from the second conserved V-encoded cysteine to the conserved J-encoded phenylalanine. The earlier analysis of 500 to 650 of the donors excluded any sequence lacking an unambiguous match to a single V gene segment. In an earlier analysis of a few hundred of the donors, V segments were called functional above 56.7% productive rearrangements and were called segregating when the between-donor standard deviation exceeded 5%. To diagnose cytomegalovirus status from the catalog of TCR beta chain sequences, a statistical classification framework was built. In a later analysis, TCR nucleotide sequences were compared against IMGT/GENE-DB human TR gene sequences so that V and J genes could be assigned. In a later analysis, CDR3 sequences and most-parsimonious VDJ recombination scenarios were assigned using the TCRdist pipeline. In a later analysis, each TCR beta chain was defined by its CDR3 amino acid sequence together with its V-gene family, and reads lacking a unique V-gene family were excluded. In a later analysis, nearly 600 highly shared, low-generation-probability nucleotide sequences were removed to address suspected cross-contamination and a sequencing artifact. For each public chain, a later analysis derived a clonal expansion index from normalized ranks of inferred template counts within each repertoire. A later analysis computed generation probabilities with a VDJ recombination model fitted to out-of-frame rearrangements, and checked the results against IGoR. Hypergeometric tests were used in a later analysis to score TCR-TCR, TCR-HLA and TCR-CMV co-occurrence, with a repertoire-size bias correction applied to the TCR pairs. False discovery rates were estimated in a later analysis by permuting HLA or CMV assignments 20 times. In a later analysis, co-occurring TCRs were grouped with DBSCAN, and TCRdist sequence similarity was added when clustering was performed within HLA-allele-positive subsets. For co-occurrence clustering, repertoires with fewer than 30,000 or more than 120,000 public chains were excluded, along with 4 to 6 repertoires with anomalous nucleotide sharing. TCRdb obtained this table from immuneACCESS and retained in-frame rearrangements with V and J assigned. These tables miss some clones; where compared with another copy, unresolved V genes account for less than half of the shortfall, and the remainder is unexplained. V and J calls plus clone size are reproduced from that table; the DNA served to infer D and trimming. The sample table holds under 200,000 clones, of which about 70% were seen once. The ten largest clones add up to less than 3.5% of the sample.

Turning to this clone: What this receptor recognizes is not known. Per-base quality was not reported, and no clone a single base away is much larger than it.

Material: PBMCs. This TCR came from a woman in her forties in good health and CMV-seropositive.

The sequenced DNA: TGTGCCAGCAGTTCGGCCGGACTAGCGGGGTACAATGAGCAGTTCTTC. It codes for CASSSAGLAGYNEQFF. Recombination connected TRBV28 to TRBJ2-1; the junction holds 12 bases that match TRBD2. Taken from the germline V gene, the CDR1 and CDR2 loops are MDHEN and SYDVKM. The CDR3 spans 16 residues, from the cysteine through the phenylalanine. Only the CDR3 region is kept as DNA, spanning 48 bases read in frame from base 1. V is trimmed back by 4 bases and J by 4 bases, and the junction contains 5 bases that no gene match accounts for. This CDR3, with the reference TRBV28 and TRBJ2-1 proteins standing in past its ends, gives the full variable domain DVKVTQSSRYLVKRTGEKVFLECVQDMDHENMFWYRQDPGLGLRLIYFSYDVKMKEKGDIPEGYSVSREKKERFSLILESASTNQTSMYLCASSSAGLAGYNEQFFGPGTRLTVL.